The subject of this entry is one T cell receptor (beta chain). Its antigen is currently unknown. Primers included in the PCR were 60 Vbeta and 13 Jbeta primers. Generated by immunoSEQ multiplex PCR, the TCRdb table keeps only in-frame clones and is missing some. The data contain tens of thousands of clones, about 84% of them singletons. Germline V gene sequence: CDR1 MGHRA, CDR2 YSYEKL. After removal of 5 bases from V and 0 bases from J, the junction contained 7 bases not matched to a gene. This CDR3 comprises 16 residues. This entry comes from a study of cytomegalovirus exposure and HLA in healthy donors. For the study at large: Of all 400 or so donors who were genotyped, 75% to 90% belonged to the Caucasian-associated ancestry cluster. Study observations and caveats: Across donors, sequencing depth was assumed by presence/absence analyses to be roughly uniform. Specific recognition of CMV antigens was confirmed in vitro for a few chains (all CMV-associated). Most likely, a cluster of highly shared sequence variants arose as a sequencing artifact.

The specimen was PBMCs. V usage is TRBV4-1 and J usage is TRBJ2-1; 7 bases match TRBD2. This TCR derives from a man younger than 35 in good health and CMV-seropositive. CDR3 coding DNA: TGCGCCAGCAGCGCCTTGAGCGGGGTCTCCTACAATGAGCAGTTCTTC. It is translated as CASSALSGVSYNEQFF.